The sample holds many counts of the clone carrying this T cell receptor beta chain. This entry belongs to a study of low-dose radiotherapy and immunotherapy resistance in tumors. Study-level background: Participants in Cohort 1 were administered 0.5 Gy per fraction at 2-week intervals, to a cumulative dose of 6.5 Gy. The schedule for Cohort 2 used 1 Gy per fraction every two weeks, which added up to 13 Gy over 26 weeks. Patients received 300 mg of oral aspirin each day across four cycles, commencing on cycle 1 day 1.

Specified time point: before trial treatment. The therapy administered to donors comprised nivolumab, ipilimumab, aspirin, low-dose cyclophosphamide and low-dose radiotherapy. Priming of first-strand cDNA relied on TRAV- and TRBV-specific primers (covering alpha and beta chains). Amplification of TCRs used a constant-region primer and V-primer adapter for roughly 21 PCR cycles. TCRdb reprocessed the reads via MiXCR and lists one record per CDR3 protein. This sample has fewer than 90,000 distinct CDR3 sequences; under 20% occur once, and the top ten carry about 5.5%. The CDR3 extends over 11 amino acids. The germline V gene has CDR1 SGHTA and CDR2 FQGTGA. V was cut by 5 bases and J by 5 bases, with 4 bases left in between.

This specimen consisted of PBMCs, obtained before treatment. This receptor was obtained from a male donor with prostate cancer. The chain has TRBV7-3 and TRBJ2-1; D ambiguous. CDR3 nucleotide sequence: TGTGCCAGCAGCAATCACAATGAGCAGTTCTTC. Translating it yields CASSNHNEQFF.